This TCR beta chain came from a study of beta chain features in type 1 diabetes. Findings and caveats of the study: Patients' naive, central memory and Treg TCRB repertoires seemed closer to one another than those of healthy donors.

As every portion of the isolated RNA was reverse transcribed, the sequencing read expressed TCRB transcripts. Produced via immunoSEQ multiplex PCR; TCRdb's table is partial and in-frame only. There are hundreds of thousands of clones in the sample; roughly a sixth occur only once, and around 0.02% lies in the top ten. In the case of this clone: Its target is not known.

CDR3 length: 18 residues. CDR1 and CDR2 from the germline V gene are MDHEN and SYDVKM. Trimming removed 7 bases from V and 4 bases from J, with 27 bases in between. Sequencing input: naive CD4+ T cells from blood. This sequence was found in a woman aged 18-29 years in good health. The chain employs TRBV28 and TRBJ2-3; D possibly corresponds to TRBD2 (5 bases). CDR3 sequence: CASIKYPRRAGGSDTQYF. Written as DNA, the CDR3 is TGTGCCAGCATCAAATACCCCAGGCGTGCGGGTGGATCAGATACGCAGTATTTT.